Below, 9 T cell receptor beta chains from the same sample are listed, as sequenced in a study of cytomegalovirus exposure and HLA in healthy donors. Use of 60 Vbeta and 13 Jbeta primers characterized the PCR. Clones were sequenced by immunoSEQ multiplex PCR, and TCRdb holds only the in-frame ones, with some missing. The sample includes some 140,000 clones, roughly 80% of them seen just once. Sample: PBMCs. These receptors were taken from a middle-aged woman in good health and CMV-seronegative.

The rearrangement uses TRBV5-6 and TRBJ1-5; tentative D call: TRBD1 (5 bases). The ends were cut back, 0 bases at V and 5 bases at J, with 12 bases in the middle. Germline values: CDR1 SGHDT, CDR2 YYEEEE. The CDR3 extends over 15 amino acids. The CDR3 DNA reads as TGTGCCAGCAGCTTGGGAGGCAGGGAAGATCAGCCCCAGCATTTT. It translates to CASSLGGREDQPQHF.

This chain joins TRBV5-1 and TRBJ1-6, with 8 nucleotides matching TRBD1. Germline-derived CDR1 and CDR2 are SGHRS and YFSETQ. V shed 3 bases and J 10 bases; nucleotides not matched to a gene: 6. This CDR3 is 14 amino acids long. The CDR3 DNA reads as TGCGCCAGCAGCTCTCAGGGGGCCGGGTCACCCCTCCACTTT. Residues: CASSSQGAGSPLHF. Drawing the rest from reference TRBV5-1 and TRBJ1-6, the complete variable domain is KAGVTQTPRYLIKTRGQQVTLSCSPISGHRSVSWYQQTPGQGLQFLFEYFSETQRNKGNFPGRFSGRQFSNSRSEMNVSTLELGDSALYLCASSSQGAGSPLHFGNGTRLTVT.

The chain carries TRBV2 and TRBJ2-7; no reliable D call. CDR1 and CDR2 (germline): SNHLY, FYNNEI. CDR3 size: 12 residues. Trimming left V 3 bases short and J 4 bases short, with 7 bases between. The CDR3 here is CASSDQTYEQYF. DNA for the CDR3: TGTGCCAGCAGTGACCAGACTTACGAGCAGTACTTC.

The gene calls are TRBV5-1 and TRBJ2-7; D remains unclear. Per germline, CDR1 SGHRS and CDR2 YFSETQ. V shed 1 base and J shed 7 bases, with 9 bases lying between them. The CDR3 runs 12 residues. The CDR3: CASSLSSGEQYF. For the CDR3, the DNA is TGCGCCAGCAGCTTGTCGTCGGGTGAGCAGTACTTC. The full variable domain, with the rest looked up from reference TRBV5-1 and TRBJ2-7, is KAGVTQTPRYLIKTRGQQVTLSCSPISGHRSVSWYQQTPGQGLQFLFEYFSETQRNKGNFPGRFSGRQFSNSRSEMNVSTLELGDSALYLCASSLSSGEQYFGPGTRLTVT.

The V call is TRBV19, the J call TRBJ1-5; 7 bases line up with TRBD1. With 5 bases clipped from V and 6 bases from J, the junction kept 7 bases outside the gene matches. Germline-derived CDR1 and CDR2 are LNHDA and SQIVND (reference sequence). The CDR3 totals 14 residues. CDR3 loop: CASSQGRQGQPQHF. CDR3 nucleotides: TGTGCCAGTAGTCAAGGACGACAGGGTCAGCCCCAGCATTTT. Complete variable domain (other parts from reference TRBV19 and TRBJ1-5): DGGITQSPKYLFRKEGQNVTLSCEQNLNHDAMYWYRQDPGQGLRLIYYSQIVNDFQKGDIAEGYSVSREKKESFPLTVTSAQKNPTAFYLCASSQGRQGQPQHFGDGTRLSIL.

V and J are TRBV7-9 and TRBJ2-3, with 14 bases matching TRBD2. The V and J ends lost 5 bases and 5 bases, in that order; junction bases with no gene match: 6. This CDR3 spans 16 amino acids. CDR1 is SEHNR and CDR2 is FQNEAQ in the germline V gene (reference sequence). DNA for the CDR3: TGTGCCAGCAGCCCAGGGACTAGCGGGAGCGAAGATACGCAGTATTTT. It codes for CASSPGTSGSEDTQYF.

The chain recombines TRBV2 with TRBJ1-4; 7 nucleotides line up with TRBD1. The length of the CDR3 is 14 residues. Germline assignment: CDR1 SNHLY and CDR2 FYNNEI. Losses at the gene ends were 9 bases for V and 8 bases for J; bases not matched to a gene: 12. The CDR3 nucleotides are TGTGCCAGTAGACCGGGACAGCTCGGCGAAAAACTGTTTTTT. Translating it yields CASRPGQLGEKLFF. Based on the CDR3 plus reference TRBV2 and TRBJ1-4, the full variable domain is EPEVTQTPSHQVTQMGQEVILRCVPISNHLYFYWYRQILGQKVEFLVSFYNNEISEKSEIFDDQFSVERPDGSNFTLKIRSTKLEDSAMYFCASRPGQLGEKLFFGSGTQLSVL.

This chain links TRBV5-1 with TRBJ2-7; TRBD1 matches 10 bases. After removal of 1 base from V and 7 bases from J, the junction contained 14 bases not matched to a gene. The CDR3 has 17 amino acids. Per the germline V gene, CDR1 is SGHRS and CDR2 is YFSETQ. The CDR3 here is CASSLSPPGQGQGEQYF. The CDR3 DNA follows: TGCGCCAGCAGCTTGTCCCCCCCGGGACAGGGGCAAGGAGAGCAGTACTTC.

The CDR3 spells CASSSLQGAEQPQHF. In DNA, the CDR3 is TGTGCCAGCAGCTCCCTACAGGGGGCAGAACAGCCCCAGCATTTT. The chain combines TRBV7-2 with TRBJ1-5, with TRBD1 identical over 9 bases. The CDR3 extends over 15 amino acids. Trimming at V came to 4 bases and at J to 7 bases, leaving 8 bases not matched to a gene. CDR1 is SGHTA and CDR2 is FQGNSA in the germline V gene.